These 16 T cell receptor beta chains originate from one sample sequenced in a study of control samples from healthy donors and cancer patients. Data came from immunoSEQ multiplex PCR; TCRdb stores just in-frame clones and leaves some out. The sample carries about 75,000 clones, approximately 94% recorded once. Input material: blood. The receptors here all came from a woman aged 40 to 50 in good health.

This chain connects TRBV27 to TRBJ2-3, with 10 bases identical to TRBD2. This CDR3 comprises 15 residues. Losses at the gene ends were 9 bases for V and 0 bases for J; bases not matched to a gene: 6. Germline lookup yields CDR1 MNHEY and CDR2 SMNVEV (reference sequence). In nucleotides, the CDR3 is TGTGCCAGTTCTAGCGGGGGCCTTAGCACAGATACGCAGTATTTT. Translated: CASSSGGLSTDTQYF.

The CDR3 DNA reads TGTGCCAGTACTCAGACAGGAGTGAACACTGAAGCTTTCTTT. Translating it yields CASTQTGVNTEAFF. The V gene is TRBV19, the J gene TRBJ1-1; maybe TRBD1 (6 bases). The germline CDR1 and CDR2 sequences are LNHDA and SQIVND (reference sequence). CDR3 size: 14 residues. V was shortened by 7 bases and J by 0 bases, with 12 bases between the two germline ends. Drawing the rest from reference TRBV19 and TRBJ1-1, the complete variable domain is DGGITQSPKYLFRKEGQNVTLSCEQNLNHDAMYWYRQDPGQGLRLIYYSQIVNDFQKGDIAEGYSVSREKKESFPLTVTSAQKNPTAFYLCASTQTGVNTEAFFGQGTRLTVV.

This clone was seen only once. This chain connects TRBV6-5 to TRBJ1-5; tentative D call: TRBD1 (5 bases). Germline-derived CDR1 and CDR2 are MNHEY and SVGAGI. V was trimmed by 4 bases and J by 2 bases, leaving 15 bases between them. The CDR3 sequence is 16 residues long. CDR3 sequence: CASSWGPPGGNQPQHF. The CDR3 DNA reads TGTGCCAGCAGTTGGGGACCTCCGGGAGGCAATCAGCCCCAGCATTTT.

This chain connects TRBV28 to TRBJ2-1; the match to TRBD2 covers 10 bases. This CDR3 spans 12 amino acids. CDR1 and CDR2 from the germline V gene are MDHEN and SYDVKM. Trimming took 8 bases from V and 8 from J; bases not matched to a gene: 3. In DNA form, the CDR3 reads TGTGCCAGCGGACTAGCGGCAGATGAGCAGTTCTTC. The encoded protein is CASGLAADEQFF. The complete variable domain, with remaining parts taken from reference TRBV28 and TRBJ2-1, reads DVKVTQSSRYLVKRTGEKVFLECVQDMDHENMFWYRQDPGLGLRLIYFSYDVKMKEKGDIPEGYSVSREKKERFSLILESASTNQTSMYLCASGLAADEQFFGPGTRLTVL.

The J gene is TRBJ2-2, the V gene TRBV6-2 or TRBV6-3, with TRBD1 matching 7 bases. With V trimmed by 6 bases and J by 6 bases, 7 bases remained unmatched. This CDR3 spans 14 amino acids. Germline loops: CDR1 MNHEY, CDR2 SVGEGT. CDR3 sequence (DNA): TGTGCCAGCAGCACACAGGGGAAAGCCGGGGAGCTGTTTTTT. It specifies CASSTQGKAGELFF.

The sample holds a few counts of this clone. The V and J genes are TRBV19 and TRBJ2-7; the D call may be TRBD1 or TRBD2 (6 bases each). The V gene's germline CDR1 is LNHDA and CDR2 SQIVND (reference sequence). The ends were cut back, 5 bases at V and 4 bases at J, with 18 bases in the middle. The CDR3 consists of 15 residues. Written as DNA, the CDR3 is TGTGCCAGTAGTGTGACAGGAGGGCCCCTATACGAGCAGTACTTC. This gives the protein CASSVTGGPLYEQYF. The full variable domain, in which reference TRBV19 and TRBJ2-7 provide the parts outside the CDR3, is DGGITQSPKYLFRKEGQNVTLSCEQNLNHDAMYWYRQDPGQGLRLIYYSQIVNDFQKGDIAEGYSVSREKKESFPLTVTSAQKNPTAFYLCASSVTGGPLYEQYFGPGTRLTVT.

This rearrangement joins TRBV4-3 to TRBJ2-3; D not certain. Germline V gene data show CDR1 as LGHNA and CDR2 as YSLEER. The CDR3 extends over 14 amino acids. V lost 1 base and J 4 bases, leaving 9 bases between the germline ends. The CDR3 nucleotides are TGCGCCAGCAGCCAAGGCCGGGTGTCAGATACGCAGTATTTT. Translation: CASSQGRVSDTQYF.

This chain uses TRBV2 with TRBJ2-2; D call uncertain. Germline V gives CDR1 SNHLY, CDR2 FYNNEI. Deletions cut 7 bases from V and 1 base from J, with 7 bases between. This CDR3 is built from 13 residues. The CDR3 reads CASNQVNTGELFF. For the CDR3, the DNA is TGTGCCAGCAATCAGGTGAACACCGGGGAGCTGTTTTTT. Drawing the rest from reference TRBV2 and TRBJ2-2, the complete variable domain is EPEVTQTPSHQVTQMGQEVILRCVPISNHLYFYWYRQILGQKVEFLVSFYNNEISEKSEIFDDQFSVERPDGSNFTLKIRSTKLEDSAMYFCASNQVNTGELFFGEGSRLTVL.

This rearrangement joins TRBV7-9 to TRBJ1-3; 7 nucleotides agree with TRBD1. There are 15 residues in the CDR3. Germline V gene lookup returns CDR1 SEHNR and CDR2 FQNEAQ (reference sequence). The V gene end was trimmed by 6 bases and the J gene end by 6 bases; junction bases not matched to a gene: 11. The DNA of the CDR3 is TGTGCCAGCAGGCGGGACAGCCAGAGGGAAAACACCATATATTTT. The encoded protein is CASRRDSQRENTIYF.

The chain uses TRBV19 and TRBJ2-1, with TRBD2 identical over 13 bases. The V and J ends lost 8 bases and 7 bases, in that order; junction bases with no gene match: 5. The CDR3 covers 14 residues. Germline-derived CDR1 and CDR2 are LNHDA and SQIVND (reference sequence). The CDR3 sequence is CASQLAGGPNEQFF. The DNA for the CDR3 is TGTGCCAGTCAACTAGCGGGAGGGCCGAATGAGCAGTTCTTC.

The rearrangement links TRBV4-1 to TRBJ2-1; D ambiguous. The CDR3 is made up of 15 amino acids. Trimming shortened V by 1 base and J by 2 bases, and 9 bases separated the two germline ends. CDR1 is MGHRA, CDR2 YSYEKL, per germline. This chain's CDR3 is CASSQGNPTYNEQFF. DNA for the CDR3: TGCGCCAGCAGCCAAGGGAACCCCACCTACAATGAGCAGTTCTTC.

This chain uses TRBV19 with TRBJ1-4; 8 bases line up with TRBD1. Germline CDR1 and CDR2: LNHDA and SQIVND (reference sequence). The junction had 7 bases not matched to a gene; V was cut back by 8 bases and J by 8 bases. The CDR3 spans 13 residues. CDR3 sequence reads: CASAGGGREKLFF. For the CDR3, the DNA is TGTGCCAGTGCAGGGGGCGGGAGGGAAAAACTGTTTTTT.

The rearrangement joins TRBV19 to TRBJ1-5; tentatively, D is TRBD1 (6 bases). The V end was cut by 5 bases, the J end by 4 bases, with 15 bases between. CDR1 is LNHDA, CDR2 SQIVND, per germline (reference sequence). The CDR3 runs to 15 residues. CDR3 loop: CASSVPTGMNQPQHF. Here the CDR3 DNA reads TGTGCCAGTAGTGTCCCAACAGGGATGAATCAGCCCCAGCATTTT.

The chain joins TRBV6-5 to TRBJ2-5; D is unresolved. This CDR3 spans 15 amino acids. CDR1 is MNHEY and CDR2 is SVGAGI in the germline V gene. Trimming removed 2 bases from V and 2 bases from J, with 12 bases in between. This chain's CDR3 is CASSYGTFPQETQYF. DNA for the CDR3: TGTGCCAGCAGTTACGGCACATTTCCACAAGAGACCCAGTACTTC.

The chain links TRBV11-2 to TRBJ1-1; D not resolved. V was pared by 4 bases and J by 0 bases, with 3 bases between. Germline loops: CDR1 SGHAT, CDR2 FQNNGV. The CDR3 consists of 12 residues. The DNA of the CDR3 is TGTGCCAGCAGCTCGGTGAACACTGAAGCTTTCTTT. Its protein product is CASSSVNTEAFF. Using reference TRBV11-2 and TRBJ1-1 for the parts outside the CDR3, the full variable domain is EAGVAQSPRYKIIEKRQSVAFWCNPISGHATLYWYQQILGQGPKLLIQFQNNGVVDDSQLPKDRFSAERLKGVDSTLKIQPAKLEDSAVYLCASSSVNTEAFFGQGTRLTVV.

This chain links TRBV11-2 with TRBJ2-1; D remains ambiguous. Germline CDR1 reads SGHAT; CDR2 reads FQNNGV. Between the trimmed V and J ends, which lost 7 bases and 4 bases, there was a span of 11 bases. The CDR3 spans 13 residues. The CDR3: CASKHPRYNEQFF. Here the CDR3 DNA reads TGTGCCAGCAAACACCCGCGTTACAATGAGCAGTTCTTC.